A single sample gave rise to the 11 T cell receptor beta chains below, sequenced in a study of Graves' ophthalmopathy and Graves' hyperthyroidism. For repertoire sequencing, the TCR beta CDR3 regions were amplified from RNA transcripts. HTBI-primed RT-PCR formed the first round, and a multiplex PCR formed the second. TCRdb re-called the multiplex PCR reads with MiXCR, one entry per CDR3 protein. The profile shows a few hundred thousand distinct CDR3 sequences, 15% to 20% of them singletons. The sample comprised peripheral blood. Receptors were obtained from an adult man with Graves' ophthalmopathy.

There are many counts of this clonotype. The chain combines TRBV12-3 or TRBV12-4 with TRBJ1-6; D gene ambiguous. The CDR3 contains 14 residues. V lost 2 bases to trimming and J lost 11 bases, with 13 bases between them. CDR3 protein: CASSLSRPLAPLHF. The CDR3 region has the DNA TGTGCCAGCAGTTTAAGCCGGCCCCTGGCACCCCTCCACTTT.

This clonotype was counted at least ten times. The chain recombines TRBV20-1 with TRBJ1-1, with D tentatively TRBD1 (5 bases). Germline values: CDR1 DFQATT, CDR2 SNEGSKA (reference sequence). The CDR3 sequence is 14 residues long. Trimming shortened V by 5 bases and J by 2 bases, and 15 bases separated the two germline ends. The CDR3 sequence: CSAFRDGLNTEAFF. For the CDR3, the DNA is TGCAGTGCTTTTCGGGACGGGCTTAACACTGAAGCTTTCTTT.

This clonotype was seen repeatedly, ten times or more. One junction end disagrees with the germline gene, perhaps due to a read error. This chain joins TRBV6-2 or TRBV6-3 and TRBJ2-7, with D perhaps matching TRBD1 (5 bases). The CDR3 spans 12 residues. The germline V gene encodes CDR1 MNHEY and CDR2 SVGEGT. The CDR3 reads CASADKPYEQHF. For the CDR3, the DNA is TGTGCCAGCGCGGACAAGCCCTACGAGCAGCACTTC.

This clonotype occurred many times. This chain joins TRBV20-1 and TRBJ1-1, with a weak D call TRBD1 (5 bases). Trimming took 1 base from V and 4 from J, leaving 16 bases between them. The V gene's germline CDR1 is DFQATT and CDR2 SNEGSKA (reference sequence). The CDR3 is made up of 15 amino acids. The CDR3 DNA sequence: TGCAGTGCTAGAGTGGGAGGGGAGGTAGTCACTGAAGCTTTCTTT. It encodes CSARVGGEVVTEAFF.

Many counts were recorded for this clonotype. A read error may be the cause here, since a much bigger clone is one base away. The CDR3 nucleotides read TGTGCCAGCAGTTCAGCGAATCAGCCCCAGCATTTT. Translation: CASSSANQPQHF. This chain links TRBV27 with TRBJ1-5; D is unclear. The CDR3 contains 12 residues. Per the germline V gene, CDR1 is MNHEY and CDR2 is SMNVEV (reference sequence). V lost 4 bases and J lost 4, with 5 bases in between.

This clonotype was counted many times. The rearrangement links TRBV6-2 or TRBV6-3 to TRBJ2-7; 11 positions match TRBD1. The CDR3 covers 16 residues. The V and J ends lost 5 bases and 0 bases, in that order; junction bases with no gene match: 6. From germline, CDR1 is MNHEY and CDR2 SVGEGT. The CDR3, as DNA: TGTGCCAGCAGTAGACGTGGACAGGGGGCCTCCTACGAGCAGTACTTC. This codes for CASSRRGQGASYEQYF.

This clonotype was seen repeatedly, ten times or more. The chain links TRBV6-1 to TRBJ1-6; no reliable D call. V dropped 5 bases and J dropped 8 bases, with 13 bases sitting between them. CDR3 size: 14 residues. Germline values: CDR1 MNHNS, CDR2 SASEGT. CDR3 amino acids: CASSPLGQDSPLHF. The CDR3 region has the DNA TGTGCCAGCAGTCCCTTGGGCCAGGATTCACCCCTCCACTTT.

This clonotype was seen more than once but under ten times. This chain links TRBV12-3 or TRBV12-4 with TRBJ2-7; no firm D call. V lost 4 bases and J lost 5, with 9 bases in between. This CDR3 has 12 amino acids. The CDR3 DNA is TGTGCCAGCAGTTCCACTGGGCACGAGCAGTACTTC. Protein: CASSSTGHEQYF.

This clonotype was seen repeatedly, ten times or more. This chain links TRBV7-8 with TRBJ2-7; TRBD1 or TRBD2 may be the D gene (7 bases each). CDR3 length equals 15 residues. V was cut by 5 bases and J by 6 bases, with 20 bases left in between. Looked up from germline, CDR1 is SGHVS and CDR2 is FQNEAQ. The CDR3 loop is CASSTTAGEGAEQYF. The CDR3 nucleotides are TGTGCCAGCAGCACCACTGCGGGAGAGGGGGCCGAGCAGTACTTC.

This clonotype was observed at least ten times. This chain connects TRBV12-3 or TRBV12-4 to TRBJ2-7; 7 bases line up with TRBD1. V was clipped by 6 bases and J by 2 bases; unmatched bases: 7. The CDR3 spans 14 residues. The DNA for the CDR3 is TGTGCCAGCAGCCTACAGGGGCCAGCCTACGAGCAGTACTTC. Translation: CASSLQGPAYEQYF.

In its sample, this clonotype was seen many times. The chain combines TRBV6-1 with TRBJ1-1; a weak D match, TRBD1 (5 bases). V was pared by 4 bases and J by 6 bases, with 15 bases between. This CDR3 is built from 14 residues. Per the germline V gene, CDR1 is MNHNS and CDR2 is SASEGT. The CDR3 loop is CASSGGGLGPEAFF. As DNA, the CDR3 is TGTGCCAGCAGTGGGGGGGGTTTAGGTCCTGAAGCTTTCTTT.